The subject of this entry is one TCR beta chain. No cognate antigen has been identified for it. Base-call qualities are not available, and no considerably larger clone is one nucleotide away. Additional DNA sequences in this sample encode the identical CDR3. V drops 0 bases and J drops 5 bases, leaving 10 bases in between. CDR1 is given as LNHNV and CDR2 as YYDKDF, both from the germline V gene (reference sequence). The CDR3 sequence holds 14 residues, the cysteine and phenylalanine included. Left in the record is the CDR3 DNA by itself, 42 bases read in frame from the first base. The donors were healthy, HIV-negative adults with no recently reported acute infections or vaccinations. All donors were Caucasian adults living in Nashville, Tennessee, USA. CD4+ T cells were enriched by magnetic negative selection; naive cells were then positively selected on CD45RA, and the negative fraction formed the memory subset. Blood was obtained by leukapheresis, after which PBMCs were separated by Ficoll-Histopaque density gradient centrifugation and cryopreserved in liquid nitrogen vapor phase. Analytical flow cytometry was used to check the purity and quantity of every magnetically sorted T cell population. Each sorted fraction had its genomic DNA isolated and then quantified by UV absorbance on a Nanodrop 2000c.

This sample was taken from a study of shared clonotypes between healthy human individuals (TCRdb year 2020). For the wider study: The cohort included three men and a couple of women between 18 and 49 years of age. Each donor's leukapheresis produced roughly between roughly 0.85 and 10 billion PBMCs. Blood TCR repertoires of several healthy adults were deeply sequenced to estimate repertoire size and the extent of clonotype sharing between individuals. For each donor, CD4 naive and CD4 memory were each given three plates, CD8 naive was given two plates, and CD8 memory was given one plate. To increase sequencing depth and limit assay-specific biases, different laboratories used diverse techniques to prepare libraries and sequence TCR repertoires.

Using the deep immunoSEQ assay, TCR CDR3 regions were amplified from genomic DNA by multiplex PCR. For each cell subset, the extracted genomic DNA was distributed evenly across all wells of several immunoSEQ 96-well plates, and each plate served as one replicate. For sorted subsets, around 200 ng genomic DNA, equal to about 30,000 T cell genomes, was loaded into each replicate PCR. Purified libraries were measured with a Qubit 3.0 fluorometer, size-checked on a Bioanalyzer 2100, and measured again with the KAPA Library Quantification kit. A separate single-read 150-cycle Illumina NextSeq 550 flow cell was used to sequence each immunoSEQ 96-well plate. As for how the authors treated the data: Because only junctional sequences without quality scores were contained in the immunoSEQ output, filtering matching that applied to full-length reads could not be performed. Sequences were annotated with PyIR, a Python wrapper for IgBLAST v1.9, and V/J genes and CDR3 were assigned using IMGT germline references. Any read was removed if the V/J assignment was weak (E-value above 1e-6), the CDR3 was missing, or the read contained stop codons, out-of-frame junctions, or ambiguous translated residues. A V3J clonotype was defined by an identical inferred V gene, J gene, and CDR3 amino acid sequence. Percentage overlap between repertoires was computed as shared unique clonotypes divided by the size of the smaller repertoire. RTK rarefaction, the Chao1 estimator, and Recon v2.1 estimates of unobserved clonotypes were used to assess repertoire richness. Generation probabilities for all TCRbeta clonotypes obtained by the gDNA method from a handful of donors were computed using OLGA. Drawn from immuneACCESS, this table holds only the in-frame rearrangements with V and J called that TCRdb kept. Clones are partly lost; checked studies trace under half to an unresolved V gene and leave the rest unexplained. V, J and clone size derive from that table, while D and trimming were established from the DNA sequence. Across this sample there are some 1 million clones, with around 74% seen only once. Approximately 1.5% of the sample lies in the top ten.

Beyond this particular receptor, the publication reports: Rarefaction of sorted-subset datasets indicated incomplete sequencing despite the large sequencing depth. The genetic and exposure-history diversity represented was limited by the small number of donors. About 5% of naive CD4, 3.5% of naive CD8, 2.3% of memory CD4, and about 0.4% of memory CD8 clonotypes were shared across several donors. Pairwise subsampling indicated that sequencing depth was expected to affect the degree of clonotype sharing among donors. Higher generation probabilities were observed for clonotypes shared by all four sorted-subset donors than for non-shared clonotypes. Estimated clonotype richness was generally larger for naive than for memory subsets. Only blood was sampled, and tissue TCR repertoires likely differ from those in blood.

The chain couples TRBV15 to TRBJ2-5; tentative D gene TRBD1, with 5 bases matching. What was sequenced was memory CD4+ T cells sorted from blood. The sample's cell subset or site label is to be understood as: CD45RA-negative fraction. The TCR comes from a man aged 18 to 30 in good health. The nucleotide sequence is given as TGTGCCACCAGCAGAGACAGGGTTGGGGAGACCCAGTACTTC. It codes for CATSRDRVGETQYF.